The clone carrying this TCR beta chain was seen many times. The antigen is not known. Unique molecular identifiers were used to barcode this TCRbeta library. TCRdb used MiXCR to reprocess the PCR reads, holding one entry per CDR3 protein. The data contain 90,000 to 100,000 distinct CDR3 sequences, 23% of them singletons. The source of the sample is a study of T-cell reconstitution after alpha-beta-depleted transplantation in children. Broader study findings: A year post-transplant, T-cell counts and diversity derived mostly from newly produced T cells. Several hundred expanded graft clones reportedly supplied alpha-beta T cells about two months after transplant. Surviving recipient T cells and intrathymic progenitors accounted for some patients' high TCRbeta diversity at day 60.

Per germline, CDR1 SGHTA and CDR2 FQGNSA. CDR3 length: 15 amino acids. Trimming took off 5 bases at V and 4 bases at J, with 18 bases between the two ends. The receptor was isolated from a boy aged 2 to 9 with acute lymphoblastic leukemia, due to receive a stem cell transplant. Sample: PBMCs, taken before TCRalphabeta/CD19-depleted stem cell transplant. The chain combines TRBV7-2 with TRBJ2-7; D is perhaps TRBD2 (6 bases). The CDR3 DNA reads as TGTGCCAGCAGCCCTGGGGGGACGCAATCATACGAGCAGTACTTC. The encoded protein is CASSPGGTQSYEQYF.